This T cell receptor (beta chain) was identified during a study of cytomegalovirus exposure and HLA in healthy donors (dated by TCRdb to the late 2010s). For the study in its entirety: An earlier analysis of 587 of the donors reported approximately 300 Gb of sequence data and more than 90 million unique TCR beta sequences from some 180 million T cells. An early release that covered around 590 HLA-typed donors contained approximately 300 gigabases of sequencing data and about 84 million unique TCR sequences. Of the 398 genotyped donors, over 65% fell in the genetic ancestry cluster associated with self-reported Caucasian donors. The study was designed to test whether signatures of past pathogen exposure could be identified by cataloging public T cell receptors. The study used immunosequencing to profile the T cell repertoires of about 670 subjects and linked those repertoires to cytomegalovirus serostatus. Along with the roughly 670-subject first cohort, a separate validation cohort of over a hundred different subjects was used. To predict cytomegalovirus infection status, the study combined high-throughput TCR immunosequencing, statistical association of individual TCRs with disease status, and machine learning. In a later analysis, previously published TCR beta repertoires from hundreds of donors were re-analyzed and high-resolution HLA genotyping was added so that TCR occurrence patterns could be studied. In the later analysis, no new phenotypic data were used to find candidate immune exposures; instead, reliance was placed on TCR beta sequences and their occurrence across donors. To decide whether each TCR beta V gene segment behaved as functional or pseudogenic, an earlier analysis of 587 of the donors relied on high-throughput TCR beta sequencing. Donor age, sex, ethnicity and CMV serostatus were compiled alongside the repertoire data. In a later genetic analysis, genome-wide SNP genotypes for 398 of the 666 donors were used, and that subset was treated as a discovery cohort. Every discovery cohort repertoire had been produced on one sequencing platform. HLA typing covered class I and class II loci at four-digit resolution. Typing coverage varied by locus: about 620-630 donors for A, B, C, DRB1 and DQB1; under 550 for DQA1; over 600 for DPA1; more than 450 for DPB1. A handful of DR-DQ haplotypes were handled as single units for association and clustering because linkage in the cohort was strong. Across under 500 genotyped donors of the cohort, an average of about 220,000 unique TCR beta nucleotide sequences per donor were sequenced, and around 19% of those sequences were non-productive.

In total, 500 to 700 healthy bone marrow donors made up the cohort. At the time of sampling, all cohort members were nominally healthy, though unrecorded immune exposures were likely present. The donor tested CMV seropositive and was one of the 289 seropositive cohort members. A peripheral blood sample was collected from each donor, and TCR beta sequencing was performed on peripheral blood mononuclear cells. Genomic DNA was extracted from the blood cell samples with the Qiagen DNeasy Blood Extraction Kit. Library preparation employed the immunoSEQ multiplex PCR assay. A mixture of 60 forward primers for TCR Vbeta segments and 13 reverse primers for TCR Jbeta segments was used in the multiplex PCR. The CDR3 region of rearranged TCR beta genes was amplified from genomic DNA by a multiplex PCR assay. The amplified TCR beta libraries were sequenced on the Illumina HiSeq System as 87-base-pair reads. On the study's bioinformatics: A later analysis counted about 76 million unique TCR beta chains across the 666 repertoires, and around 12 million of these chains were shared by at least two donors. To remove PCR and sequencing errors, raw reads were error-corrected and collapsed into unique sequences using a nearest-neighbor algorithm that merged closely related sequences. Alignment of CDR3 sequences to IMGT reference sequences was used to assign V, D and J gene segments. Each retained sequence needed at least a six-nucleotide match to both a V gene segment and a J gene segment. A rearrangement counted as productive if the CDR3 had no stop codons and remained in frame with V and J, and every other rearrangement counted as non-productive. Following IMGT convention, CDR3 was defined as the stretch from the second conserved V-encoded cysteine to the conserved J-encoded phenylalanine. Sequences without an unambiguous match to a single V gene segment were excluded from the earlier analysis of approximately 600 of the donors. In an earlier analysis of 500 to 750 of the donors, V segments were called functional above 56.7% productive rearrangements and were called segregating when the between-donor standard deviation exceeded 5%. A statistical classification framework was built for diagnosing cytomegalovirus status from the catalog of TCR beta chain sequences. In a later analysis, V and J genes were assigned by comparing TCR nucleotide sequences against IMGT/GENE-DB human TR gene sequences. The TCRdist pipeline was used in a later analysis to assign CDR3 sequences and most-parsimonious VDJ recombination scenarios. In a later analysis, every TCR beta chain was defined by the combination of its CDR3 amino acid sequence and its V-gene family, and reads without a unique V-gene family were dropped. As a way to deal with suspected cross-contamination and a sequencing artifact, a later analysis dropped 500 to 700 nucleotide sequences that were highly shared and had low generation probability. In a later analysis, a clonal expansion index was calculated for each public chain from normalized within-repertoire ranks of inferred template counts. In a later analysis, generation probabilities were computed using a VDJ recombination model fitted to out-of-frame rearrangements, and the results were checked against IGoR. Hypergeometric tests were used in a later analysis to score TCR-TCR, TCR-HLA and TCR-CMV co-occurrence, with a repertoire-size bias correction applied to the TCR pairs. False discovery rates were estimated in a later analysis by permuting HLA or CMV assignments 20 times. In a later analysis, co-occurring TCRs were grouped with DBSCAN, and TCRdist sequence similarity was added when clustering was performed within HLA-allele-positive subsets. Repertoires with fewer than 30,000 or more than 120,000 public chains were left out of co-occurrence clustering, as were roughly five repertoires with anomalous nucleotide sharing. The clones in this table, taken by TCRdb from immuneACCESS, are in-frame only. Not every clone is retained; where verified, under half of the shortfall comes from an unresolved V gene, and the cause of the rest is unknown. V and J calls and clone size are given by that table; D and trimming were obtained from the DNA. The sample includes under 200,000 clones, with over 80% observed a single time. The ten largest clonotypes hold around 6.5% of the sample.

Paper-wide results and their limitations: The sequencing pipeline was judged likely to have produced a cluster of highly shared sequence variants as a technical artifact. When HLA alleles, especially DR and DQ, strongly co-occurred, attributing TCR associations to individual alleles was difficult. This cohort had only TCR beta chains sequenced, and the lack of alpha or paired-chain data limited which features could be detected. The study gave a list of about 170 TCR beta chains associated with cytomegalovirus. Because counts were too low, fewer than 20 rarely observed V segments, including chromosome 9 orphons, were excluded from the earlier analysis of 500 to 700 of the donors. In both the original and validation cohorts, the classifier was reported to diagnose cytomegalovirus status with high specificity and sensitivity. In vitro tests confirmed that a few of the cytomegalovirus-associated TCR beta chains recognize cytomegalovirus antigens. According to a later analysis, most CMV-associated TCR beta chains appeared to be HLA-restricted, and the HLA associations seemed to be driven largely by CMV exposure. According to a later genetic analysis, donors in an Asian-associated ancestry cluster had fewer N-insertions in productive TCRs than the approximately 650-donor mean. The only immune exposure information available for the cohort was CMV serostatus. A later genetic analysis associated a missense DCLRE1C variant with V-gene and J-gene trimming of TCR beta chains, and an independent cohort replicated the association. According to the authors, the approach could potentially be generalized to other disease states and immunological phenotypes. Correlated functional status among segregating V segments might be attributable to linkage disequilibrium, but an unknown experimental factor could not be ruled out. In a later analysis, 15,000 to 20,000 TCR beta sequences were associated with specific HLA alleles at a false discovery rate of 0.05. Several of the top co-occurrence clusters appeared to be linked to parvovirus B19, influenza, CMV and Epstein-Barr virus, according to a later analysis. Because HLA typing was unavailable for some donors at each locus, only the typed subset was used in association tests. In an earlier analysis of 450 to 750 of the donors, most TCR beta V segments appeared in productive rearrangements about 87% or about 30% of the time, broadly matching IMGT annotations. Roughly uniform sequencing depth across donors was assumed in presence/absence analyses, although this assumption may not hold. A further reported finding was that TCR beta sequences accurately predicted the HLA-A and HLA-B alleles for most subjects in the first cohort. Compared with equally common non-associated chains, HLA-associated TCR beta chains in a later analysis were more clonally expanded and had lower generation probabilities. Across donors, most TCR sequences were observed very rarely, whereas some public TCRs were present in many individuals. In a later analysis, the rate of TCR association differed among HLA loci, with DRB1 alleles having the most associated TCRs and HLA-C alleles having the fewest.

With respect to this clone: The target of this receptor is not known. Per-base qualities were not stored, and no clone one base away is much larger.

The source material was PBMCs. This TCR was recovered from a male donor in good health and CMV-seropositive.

The DNA sequence is TGTGCCAGCAGTCTCCACCGGAGGGAAGGCGACGAGCAGTACTTC. This is translated as CASSLHRREGDEQYF. The V and J segments used are TRBV27 and TRBJ2-5; TRBD2 is a weak D gene call, 6 bases matching. The J call may be incorrect, as the DNA end agrees better with TRBJ2-7. CDR1 is given as MNHEY and CDR2 as SMNVEV, both from the germline V gene (reference sequence). Including the terminal cysteine and phenylalanine, the CDR3 comprises 15 residues. The CDR3 DNA has 45 bases and is translated from base 1.